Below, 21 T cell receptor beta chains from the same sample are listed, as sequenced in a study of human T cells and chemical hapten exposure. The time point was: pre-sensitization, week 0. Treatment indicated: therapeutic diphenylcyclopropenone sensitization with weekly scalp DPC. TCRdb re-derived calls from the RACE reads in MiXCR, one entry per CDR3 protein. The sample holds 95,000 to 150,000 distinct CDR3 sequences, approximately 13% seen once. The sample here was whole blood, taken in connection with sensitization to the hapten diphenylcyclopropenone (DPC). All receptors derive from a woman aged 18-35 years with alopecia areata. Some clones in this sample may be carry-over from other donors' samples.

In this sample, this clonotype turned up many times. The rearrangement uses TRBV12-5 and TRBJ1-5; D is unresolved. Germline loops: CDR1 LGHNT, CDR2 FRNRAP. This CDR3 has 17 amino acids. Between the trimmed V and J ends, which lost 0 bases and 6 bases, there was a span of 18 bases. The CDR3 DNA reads TGTGCTAGTGGTTTGGTACGGCCTGGGGTGCGTACTCAGCCCCAGCATTTT. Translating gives CASGLVRPGVRTQPQHF.

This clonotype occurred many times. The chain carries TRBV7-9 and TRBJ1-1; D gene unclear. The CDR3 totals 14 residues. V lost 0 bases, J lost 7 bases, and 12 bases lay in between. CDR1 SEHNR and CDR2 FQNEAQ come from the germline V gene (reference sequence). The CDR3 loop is CASSLAYSAREAFF. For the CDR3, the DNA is TGTGCCAGCAGCTTAGCGTATTCGGCCCGTGAAGCTTTCTTT.

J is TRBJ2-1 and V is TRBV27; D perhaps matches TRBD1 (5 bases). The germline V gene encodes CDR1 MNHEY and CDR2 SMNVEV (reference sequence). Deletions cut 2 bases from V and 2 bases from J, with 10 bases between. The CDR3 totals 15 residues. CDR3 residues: CASSLQGSPYNEQFF. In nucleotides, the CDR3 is TGTGCCAGCAGTTTACAGGGATCCCCCTACAATGAGCAGTTCTTC.

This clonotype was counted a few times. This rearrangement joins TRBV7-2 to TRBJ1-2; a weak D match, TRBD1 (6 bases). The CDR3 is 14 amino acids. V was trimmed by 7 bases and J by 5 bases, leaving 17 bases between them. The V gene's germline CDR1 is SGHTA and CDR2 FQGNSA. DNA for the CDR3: TGTGCCAGCACCCCACAGGGTTTAGGTTATGGCTACACCTTC. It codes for CASTPQGLGYGYTF. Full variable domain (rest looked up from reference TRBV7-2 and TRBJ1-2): GAGVSQSPSNKVTEKGKDVELRCDPISGHTALYWYRQSLGQGLEFLIYFQGNSAPDKSGLPSDRFSAERTGGSVSTLTIQRTQQEDSAVYLCASTPQGLGYGYTFGSGTRLTVV.

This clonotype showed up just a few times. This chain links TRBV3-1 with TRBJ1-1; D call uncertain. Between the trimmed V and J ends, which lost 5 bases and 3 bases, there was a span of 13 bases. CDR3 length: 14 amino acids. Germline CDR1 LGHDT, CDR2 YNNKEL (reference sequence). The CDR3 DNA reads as TGTGCCAGCAGCGTTAAGTTGAAGGACACTGAAGCTTTCTTT. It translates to CASSVKLKDTEAFF.

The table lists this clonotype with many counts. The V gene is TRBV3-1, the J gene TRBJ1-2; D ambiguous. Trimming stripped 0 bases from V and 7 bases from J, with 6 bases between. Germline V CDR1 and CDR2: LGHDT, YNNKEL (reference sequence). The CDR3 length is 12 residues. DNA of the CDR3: TGTGCCAGCAGCCAAGATCATGGTGGCTACACCTTC. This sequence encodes CASSQDHGGYTF.

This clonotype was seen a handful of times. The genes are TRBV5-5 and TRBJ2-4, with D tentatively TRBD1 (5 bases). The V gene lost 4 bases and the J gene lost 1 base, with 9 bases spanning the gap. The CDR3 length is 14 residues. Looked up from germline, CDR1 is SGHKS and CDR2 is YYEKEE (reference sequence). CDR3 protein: CASSPQAAKNIQYF. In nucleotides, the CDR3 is TGTGCCAGCAGCCCACAGGCGGCCAAAAACATTCAGTACTTC.

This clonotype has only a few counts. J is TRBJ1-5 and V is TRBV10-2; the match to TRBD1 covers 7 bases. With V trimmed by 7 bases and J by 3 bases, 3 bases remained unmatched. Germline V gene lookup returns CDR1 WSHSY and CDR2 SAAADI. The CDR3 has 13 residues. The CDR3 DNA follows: TGCGCCAGCAAAACAGGGGTCAATCAGCCCCAGCATTTT. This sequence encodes CASKTGVNQPQHF.

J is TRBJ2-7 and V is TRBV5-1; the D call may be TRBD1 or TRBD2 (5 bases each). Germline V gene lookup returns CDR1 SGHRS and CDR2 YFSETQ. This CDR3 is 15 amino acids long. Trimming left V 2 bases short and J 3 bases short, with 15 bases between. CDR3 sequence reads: CASSFQTGTDYEQYF. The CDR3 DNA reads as TGCGCCAGCAGCTTTCAAACCGGGACGGACTACGAGCAGTACTTC.

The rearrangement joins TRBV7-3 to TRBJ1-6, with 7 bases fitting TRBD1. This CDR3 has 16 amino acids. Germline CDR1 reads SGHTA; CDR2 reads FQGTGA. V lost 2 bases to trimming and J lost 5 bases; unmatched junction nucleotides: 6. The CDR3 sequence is CASSLGGGGNNSPLHF. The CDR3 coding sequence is TGTGCCAGCAGCTTAGGAGGAGGGGGCAATAATTCACCCCTCCACTTT.

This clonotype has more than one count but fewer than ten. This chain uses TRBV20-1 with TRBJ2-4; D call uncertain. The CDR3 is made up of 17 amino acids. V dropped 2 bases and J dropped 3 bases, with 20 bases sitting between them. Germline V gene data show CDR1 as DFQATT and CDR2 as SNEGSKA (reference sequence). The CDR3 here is CSARSGEGPDDKNIQYF. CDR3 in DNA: TGCAGTGCTAGATCAGGAGAAGGGCCAGACGACAAAAACATTCAGTACTTC.

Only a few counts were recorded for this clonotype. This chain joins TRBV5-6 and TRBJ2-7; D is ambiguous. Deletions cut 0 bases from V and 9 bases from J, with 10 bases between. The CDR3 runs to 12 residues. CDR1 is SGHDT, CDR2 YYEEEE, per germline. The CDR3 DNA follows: TGTGCCAGCAGCTTGGGGGTGACGAGGCAGTACTTC. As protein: CASSLGVTRQYF.

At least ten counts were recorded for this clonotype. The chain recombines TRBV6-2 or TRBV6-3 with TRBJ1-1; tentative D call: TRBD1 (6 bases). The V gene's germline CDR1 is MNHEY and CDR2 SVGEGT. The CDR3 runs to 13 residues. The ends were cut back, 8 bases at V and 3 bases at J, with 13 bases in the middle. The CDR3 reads CASEGGADTEAFF. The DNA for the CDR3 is TGTGCCAGCGAGGGGGGTGCGGACACTGAAGCTTTCTTT.

In nucleotides, the CDR3 is TGTGCCATTAGGACAGGTGGAAATTCCTACGAGCAGTACTTC. Translation: CAIRTGGNSYEQYF. The chain uses TRBV10-3 and TRBJ2-7, with TRBD1 identical over 7 bases. CDR1 and CDR2 (germline): ENHRY, SYGVKD. The trim removed 9 bases at V and 1 base at J, leaving 9 bases unmatched. The CDR3 runs to 14 residues.

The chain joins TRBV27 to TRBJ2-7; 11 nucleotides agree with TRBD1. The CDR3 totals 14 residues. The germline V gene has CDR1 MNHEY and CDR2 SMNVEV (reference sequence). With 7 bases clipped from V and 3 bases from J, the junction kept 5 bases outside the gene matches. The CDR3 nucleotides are TGTGCCAGCATGTTGGGGACAGGGGGCTACGAGCAGTACTTC. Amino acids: CASMLGTGGYEQYF.

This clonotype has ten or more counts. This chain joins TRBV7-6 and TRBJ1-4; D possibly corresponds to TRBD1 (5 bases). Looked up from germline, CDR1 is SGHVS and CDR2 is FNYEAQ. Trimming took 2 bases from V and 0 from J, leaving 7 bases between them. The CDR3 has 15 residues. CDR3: CASSLTGSTNEKLFF. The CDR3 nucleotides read TGTGCCAGCAGCTTAACAGGCTCAACTAATGAAAAACTGTTTTTT.

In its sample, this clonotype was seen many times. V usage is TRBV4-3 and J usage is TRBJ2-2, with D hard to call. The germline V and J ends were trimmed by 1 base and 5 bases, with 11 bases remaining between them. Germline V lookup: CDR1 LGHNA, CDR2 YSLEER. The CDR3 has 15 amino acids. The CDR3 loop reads CASSQGPPPTGELFF. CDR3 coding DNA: TGCGCCAGCAGCCAAGGTCCCCCGCCGACCGGGGAGCTGTTTTTT.

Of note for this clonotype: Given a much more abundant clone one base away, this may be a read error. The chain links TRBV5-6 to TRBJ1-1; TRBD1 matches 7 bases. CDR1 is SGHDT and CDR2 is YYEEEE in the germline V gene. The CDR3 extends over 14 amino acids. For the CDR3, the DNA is TGTGCCGGCAGCTCGACAGGGAGAAACACTGAAGCTTTCTTT. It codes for CAGSSTGRNTEAFF.

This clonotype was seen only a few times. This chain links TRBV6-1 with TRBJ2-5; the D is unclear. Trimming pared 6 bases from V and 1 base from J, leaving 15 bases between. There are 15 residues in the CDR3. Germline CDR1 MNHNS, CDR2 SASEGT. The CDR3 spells CASRDMGLVQETQYF. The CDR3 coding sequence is TGTGCCAGCAGAGACATGGGTTTAGTCCAAGAGACCCAGTACTTC.

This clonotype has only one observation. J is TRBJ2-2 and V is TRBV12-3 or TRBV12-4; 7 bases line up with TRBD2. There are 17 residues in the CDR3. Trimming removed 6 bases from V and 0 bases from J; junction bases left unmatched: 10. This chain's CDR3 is CASSPRRGTPNTGELFF. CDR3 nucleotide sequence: TGTGCCAGCAGCCCTAGGCGGGGGACCCCGAACACCGGGGAGCTGTTTTTT.

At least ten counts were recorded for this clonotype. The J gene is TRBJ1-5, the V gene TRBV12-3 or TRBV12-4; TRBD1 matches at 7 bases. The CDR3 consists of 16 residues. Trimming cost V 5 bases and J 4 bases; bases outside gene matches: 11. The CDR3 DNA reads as TGTGCCAGCAGTGTAACACAGGGGTCGGGGAATCAGCCCCAGCATTTT. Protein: CASSVTQGSGNQPQHF.